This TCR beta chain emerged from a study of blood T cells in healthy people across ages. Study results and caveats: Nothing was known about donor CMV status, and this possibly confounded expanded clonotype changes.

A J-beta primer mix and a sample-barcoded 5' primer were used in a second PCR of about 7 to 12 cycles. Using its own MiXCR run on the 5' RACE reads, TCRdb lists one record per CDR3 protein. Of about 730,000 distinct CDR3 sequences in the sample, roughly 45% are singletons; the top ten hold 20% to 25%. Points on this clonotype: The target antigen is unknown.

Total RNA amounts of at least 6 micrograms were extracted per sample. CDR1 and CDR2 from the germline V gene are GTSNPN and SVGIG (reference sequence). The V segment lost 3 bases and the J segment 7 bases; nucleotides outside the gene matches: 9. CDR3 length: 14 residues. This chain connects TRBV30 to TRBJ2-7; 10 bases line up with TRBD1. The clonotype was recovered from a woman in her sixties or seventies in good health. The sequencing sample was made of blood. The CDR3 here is CAWSRGTGEEEQYF. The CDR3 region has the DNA TGTGCCTGGAGCCGCGGGACAGGGGAAGAGGAGCAGTACTTC.